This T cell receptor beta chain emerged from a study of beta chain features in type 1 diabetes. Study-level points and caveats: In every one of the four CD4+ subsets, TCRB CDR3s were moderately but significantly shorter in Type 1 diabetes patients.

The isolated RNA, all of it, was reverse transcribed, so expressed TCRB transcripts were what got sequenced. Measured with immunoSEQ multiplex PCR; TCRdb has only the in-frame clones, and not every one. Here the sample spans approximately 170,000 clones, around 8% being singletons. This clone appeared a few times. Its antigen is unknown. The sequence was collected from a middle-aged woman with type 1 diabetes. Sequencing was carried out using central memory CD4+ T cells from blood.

The CDR3 DNA is TGTGCCACCAGCAGAACGGGGACAGGGACCTACAATGAGCAGTTCTTC. This codes for CATSRTGTGTYNEQFF. V and J are TRBV15 and TRBJ2-1, with 9 nucleotides matching TRBD1. Germline assignment: CDR1 LNHNV and CDR2 YYDKDF (reference sequence). J lost 2 bases, V lost 2 bases, and 4 bases had no gene match. CDR3 length: 16 residues.